This T cell receptor beta chain was identified during a study of blood T cells in healthy people across ages. Regarding the study as a whole: Unsorted PBMCs ruled out conclusive naive versus antigen-experienced comparison.

A J-beta primer mix and a sample-barcoded 5' primer were used in a second PCR of about 6 to 12 cycles. Each sample provided no less than 2.5 million CDR3-containing paired-end reads. Via MiXCR, TCRdb re-called the 5' RACE reads, giving one row per CDR3 protein. The data contain around 800,000 distinct CDR3 sequences, 62% of them singletons. Germline V gene data show CDR1 as WSHSY and CDR2 as SAAADI. This CDR3 has 15 residues. V shed 8 bases and J 4 bases; nucleotides not matched to a gene: 8. This clonotype showed up just once. Its cognate antigen is unknown. This sequence may be a read error, since a much larger clone differs from it by one base.

The sequence came from a man aged 25-40 years in good health. The J gene is TRBJ2-5, the V gene TRBV10-2, with 12 bases fitting TRBD2. The sample was blood. CDR3 nucleotides: TGCGCCAGCGGACCTAGCGGGGGGGCCCGAGAGACCCAGTACTTC. Translating it yields CASGPSGGARETQYF.